A single sample is the source of the 21 T cell receptor beta chains below, sequenced in a study of T cell repertoires in cytomegalovirus infection. One entry per CDR3 protein, called by TCRdb with MiXCR from the reads. The repertoire has just under 550,000 distinct CDR3 sequences, more than 25% of them found once; the top ten carry about 12%. What was sequenced was PBMCs. These receptors were collected from a human donor in good health (CMV status not recorded). Some clones in this sample may be carry-over from other donors' samples.

The rearrangement uses TRBV20-1 and TRBJ2-1, with D unclear. Germline values: CDR1 DFQATT, CDR2 SNEGSKA (reference sequence). The V end was cut by 3 bases, the J end by 4 bases, with 7 bases between. The CDR3 has 12 residues. The chain's CDR3 is CSARNLYNEQFF. The CDR3 nucleotides are TGCAGTGCTAGGAATCTTTACAATGAGCAGTTCTTC.

The table lists this clonotype with many counts. DNA for the CDR3: TGCAGTACTACCCCATGGCAGATTTACACTGAAGCTTTCTTT. Its translation is CSTTPWQIYTEAFF. V gene TRBV20-1 combines with J gene TRBJ1-1; D gene ambiguous. Germline assignment: CDR1 DFQATT and CDR2 SNEGSKA (reference sequence). The CDR3 covers 14 residues. Trimming took 8 bases from V and 3 from J, leaving 19 bases between them.

This clonotype showed up many times. V is TRBV6-1 and J is TRBJ2-7; D is ambiguous. Trimming stripped 5 bases from V and 4 bases from J, with 9 bases between. Germline CDR1 is MNHNS and CDR2 is SASEGT. The length of the CDR3 is 12 residues. The CDR3: CASSPSYYEQYF. The CDR3 DNA is TGTGCCAGCAGTCCCAGTTATTACGAGCAGTACTTC.

The chain uses TRBV19 and TRBJ2-1, with D perhaps TRBD2 (5 bases). The CDR3 length is 15 residues. Per germline, CDR1 LNHDA and CDR2 SQIVND (reference sequence). Trimming left V 3 bases short and J 5 bases short, with 14 bases between. The CDR3 spells CASSIVANLHNEQFF. For the CDR3, the DNA is TGTGCCAGTAGTATTGTAGCGAACCTACACAATGAGCAGTTCTTC. Full variable domain (outside the CDR3, taken from reference TRBV19 and TRBJ2-1): DGGITQSPKYLFRKEGQNVTLSCEQNLNHDAMYWYRQDPGQGLRLIYYSQIVNDFQKGDIAEGYSVSREKKESFPLTVTSAQKNPTAFYLCASSIVANLHNEQFFGPGTRLTVL.

The table lists this clonotype with a few counts. J is TRBJ2-5 and V is TRBV9; D call uncertain. Germline CDR1 SGDLS, CDR2 YYNGEE. Trimming shortened V by 0 bases and J by 2 bases, and 14 bases separated the two germline ends. The CDR3 has 16 residues. CDR3 region: CASSVGFSATQETQYF. CDR3 bases: TGTGCCAGCAGCGTAGGGTTTTCCGCAACTCAAGAGACCCAGTACTTC.

In this sample, this clonotype turned up a few times. The chain's CDR3 is CASSLLDGRSYNEQFF. The CDR3 coding sequence is TGTGCCAGCAGTTTACTGGACGGCCGCTCCTACAATGAGCAGTTCTTC. The gene calls are TRBV28 and TRBJ2-1; D uncertain. This CDR3 spans 16 amino acids. CDR1 and CDR2 (germline): MDHEN, SYDVKM. The V end lost 2 bases, the J end lost 0 bases, and 11 bases lay between the germline ends.

The gene calls are TRBV28 and TRBJ2-7, with 7 bases identical to TRBD1. CDR3 size: 15 residues. Germline values: CDR1 MDHEN, CDR2 SYDVKM. V lost 1 base and J lost 3; bases outside the gene matches: 6. In DNA, the CDR3 is TGTGCCAGCAGTTTATCGGCAGGGGGTAGCTACGAGCAGTACTTC. Protein sequence: CASSLSAGGSYEQYF.

In the case of this clonotype: One end of the junction does not line up with germline, which may come from a read error. The chain links TRBV28 to TRBJ2-6; TRBD1 might be the D (6 bases). There are 16 residues in the CDR3. Germline lookup yields CDR1 MDHEN and CDR2 SYDVKM. The CDR3 loop reads CASSLYRTAGANVLTF. The CDR3 bases are TGTGCCAGCAGCTTATACAGGACAGCTGGGGCCAACGTCCTGACTTTC.

This clonotype occurred a few times. The V gene is TRBV7-6, the J gene TRBJ2-1; the match to TRBD2 covers 10 bases. V lost 1 base, J lost 4 bases, and 13 bases stayed unmatched. Germline V gives CDR1 SGHVS, CDR2 FNYEAQ. CDR3 length: 19 amino acids. CDR3 amino acids: CASSLVGAASGSQYNEQFF. The CDR3 DNA reads as TGTGCCAGCAGCTTAGTGGGGGCGGCTAGCGGGAGTCAGTACAATGAGCAGTTCTTC.

V is TRBV20-1 and J is TRBJ2-5; possible D gene TRBD2, 5 bases. The V end was cut by 3 bases, the J end by 2 bases, with 10 bases between. Germline-derived CDR1 and CDR2 are DFQATT and SNEGSKA (reference sequence). The length of the CDR3 is 13 residues. The CDR3 sequence: CSASRGSQETQYF. In DNA, the CDR3 is TGCAGTGCTAGTCGCGGGTCTCAAGAGACCCAGTACTTC.

This clonotype was counted a few times. The J gene is TRBJ1-2, the V gene TRBV27; D possibly corresponds to TRBD1 (6 bases). The ends were cut back, 5 bases at V and 8 bases at J, with 21 bases in the middle. CDR1 and CDR2 (germline): MNHEY, SMNVEV (reference sequence). The CDR3 runs 15 residues. This CDR3 is CASSQHAGDGGGYTF. The CDR3 DNA is TGTGCCAGCAGTCAACATGCCGGGGACGGGGGCGGCTACACCTTC.

There are many counts of this clonotype. At one boundary the junction diverges from the germline segment, which might be a read error. The chain recombines TRBV12-3 or TRBV12-4 with TRBJ2-2; 9 bases agree with TRBD2. The CDR3 is 14 residues long. Here the CDR3 DNA reads TGTGCCAGCAGCTTAGCGGGAGAAACCGGGGAGCTGTTTTTT. Protein product: CASSLAGETGELFF.

The chain is built from TRBV10-3 and TRBJ1-5; no clear D. The CDR3 spans 14 residues. CDR1 is ENHRY, CDR2 SYGVKD, per germline. With 0 bases removed from V and 5 bases from J, the gap between germline ends came to 8 bases. CDR3 amino acids: CAISESGRHQPQHF. CDR3 bases: TGTGCCATCAGTGAGTCGGGTCGGCATCAGCCCCAGCATTTT.

This clonotype was found many times. The chain uses TRBV19 and TRBJ2-1; D possibly corresponds to TRBD1 (5 bases). Germline V gene data show CDR1 as LNHDA and CDR2 as SQIVND (reference sequence). This CDR3 contains 15 residues. V was trimmed by 3 bases and J by 8 bases, leaving 17 bases between them. The CDR3 spells CASSIGAASNDEQFF. The CDR3 nucleotides read TGTGCCAGTAGTATTGGGGCCGCCTCTAACGATGAGCAGTTCTTC. Full variable domain (rest looked up from reference TRBV19 and TRBJ2-1): DGGITQSPKYLFRKEGQNVTLSCEQNLNHDAMYWYRQDPGQGLRLIYYSQIVNDFQKGDIAEGYSVSREKKESFPLTVTSAQKNPTAFYLCASSIGAASNDEQFFGPGTRLTVL.

This clonotype came up a few times. The chain employs TRBV6-2 or TRBV6-3 and TRBJ1-2; 7 bases align to TRBD1. Germline V CDR1 and CDR2: MNHEY, SVGEGT. V was pared by 0 bases and J by 4 bases, with 5 bases of the junction left unmatched. The CDR3 consists of 15 residues. The CDR3 region is CASSYSQGQTYGYTF. CDR3 in DNA: TGTGCCAGCAGTTACTCCCAGGGACAGACCTATGGCTACACCTTC.

This clonotype has ten or more counts. J is TRBJ2-3 and V is TRBV7-9, with 7 bases lining up with TRBD1. V dropped 3 bases and J dropped 1; count of bases not matched to a gene: 4. Germline V gene lookup returns CDR1 SEHNR and CDR2 FQNEAQ (reference sequence). The CDR3 is 15 residues long. Here the CDR3 DNA reads TGTGCCAGCAGCTTCCCAGGGGGTGGCACAGATACGCAGTATTTT. Its protein is CASSFPGGGTDTQYF. The variable domain in full, completed from reference TRBV7-9 and TRBJ2-3, reads DTGVSQNPRHKITKRGQNVTFRCDPISEHNRLYWYRQTLGQGPEFLTYFQNEAQLEKSRLLSDRFSAERPKGSFSTLEIQRTEQGDSAMYLCASSFPGGGTDTQYFGPGTRLTVL.

This clonotype was detected only a few times. The junction departs from germline at one end; a sequencing error may be responsible. V gene TRBV12-3 or TRBV12-4 combines with J gene TRBJ1-3; D not resolved. The CDR3 loop spans 14 amino acids. The CDR3 is CASRLGSSGNTIYF. The CDR3, as DNA: TGTGCCAGCAGATTAGGGTCCTCTGGAAACACCATATATTTT.

This clonotype was counted once. This chain joins TRBV29-1 and TRBJ2-1; 13 bases agree with TRBD2. The trim removed 4 bases at V and 7 bases at J, leaving 10 bases unmatched. CDR1 and CDR2 from the germline V gene are SQVTM and ANQGSEA. This CDR3 is built from 16 residues. The CDR3: CSVGPGLAGVGNEQFF. The CDR3 DNA sequence: TGCAGCGTTGGCCCCGGACTAGCGGGAGTCGGAAATGAGCAGTTCTTC.

The J gene is TRBJ1-1, the V gene TRBV2; D possibly corresponds to TRBD1 (6 bases). V was shortened by 6 bases and J by 1 base, with 18 bases between the two germline ends. CDR1 and CDR2 (germline): SNHLY, FYNNEI. The length of the CDR3 is 16 residues. Here the CDR3 DNA reads TGTGCCAGCAGGTCTGTGGGGGGACACTCGAACACTGAAGCTTTCTTT. It translates to CASRSVGGHSNTEAFF.

The gene calls are TRBV10-2 and TRBJ2-5; D is ambiguous. V shed 1 base and J shed 2 bases, with 8 bases lying between them. The germline gives CDR1 WSHSY, CDR2 SAAADI. This CDR3 contains 14 residues. The CDR3 nucleotides read TGCGCCAGCAGTGAGTATCGCAAGCAAGAGACCCAGTACTTC. This translates into CASSEYRKQETQYF.

The chain joins TRBV4-3 to TRBJ2-5; 7 bases are shared with TRBD1. The V and J ends lost 3 bases and 5 bases, in that order; junction bases with no gene match: 12. Per germline, CDR1 LGHNA and CDR2 YSLEER. The CDR3 has 16 residues. CDR3 sequence (DNA): TGCGCCAGCAGCCAGTCAAGAGTGGACAGGACCGAGACCCAGTACTTC. Its protein is CASSQSRVDRTETQYF.